Below are 25 T cell receptor beta chains sequenced from a single sample in a study of cytomegalovirus exposure and HLA in healthy donors. 60 Vbeta and 13 Jbeta primers were used in PCR. Profiled with immunoSEQ multiplex PCR; TCRdb holds only in-frame clones, not every one. The sample includes 150,000 to 180,000 clones, more than 60% of them seen just once. The sequenced sample was PBMCs. These TCRs come from a woman between 35 and 50 years old in good health and CMV-seronegative.

This clone was picked up one time. This sequence joins TRBV10-1 and TRBJ2-3, with D perhaps TRBD1 (6 bases). Deletions cut 0 bases from V and 2 bases from J, with 9 bases between. Germline loops: CDR1 WNHNN, CDR2 SYGVQD (reference sequence). The length of the CDR3 is 15 residues. CDR3 amino acids: CASSESTGYTDTQYF. For the CDR3, the DNA is TGCGCCAGCAGTGAGTCGACAGGATACACAGATACGCAGTATTTT.

The chain combines TRBV19 with TRBJ2-3, with D possibly being TRBD1 (11 bases). This CDR3 region has 17 residues. With 6 bases removed from V and 4 bases from J, the gap between germline ends came to 23 bases. CDR1 LNHDA and CDR2 SQIVND come from the germline V gene (reference sequence). In DNA form, the CDR3 reads TGTGCCAGTAGGGACAGGGGGCTAGCGGGGGTCGCAGATACGCAGTATTTT. Translation: CASRDRGLAGVADTQYF. Supplemented by reference TRBV19 and TRBJ2-3, the full variable domain reads DGGITQSPKYLFRKEGQNVTLSCEQNLNHDAMYWYRQDPGQGLRLIYYSQIVNDFQKGDIAEGYSVSREKKESFPLTVTSAQKNPTAFYLCASRDRGLAGVADTQYFGPGTRLTVL.

This chain connects TRBV5-6 to TRBJ1-3; D call uncertain. Germline V gene sequence: CDR1 SGHDT, CDR2 YYEEEE. The CDR3 length is 13 residues. Trimming cost V 0 bases and J 4 bases, with 5 bases left between them. This CDR3 is CASSLARGNTIYF. CDR3 coding DNA: TGTGCCAGCAGCTTGGCCAGGGGAAACACCATATATTTT.

The rearrangement links TRBV9 to TRBJ1-2; D is unclear. V was trimmed by 0 bases and J by 4 bases, leaving 7 bases between them. The CDR3 spans 13 residues. CDR1 is SGDLS, CDR2 YYNGEE, per germline. The CDR3 bases are TGTGCCAGCAGCGTAGTAGAGGGCTATGGCTACACCTTC. Its protein product is CASSVVEGYGYTF. Looking up the rest from reference TRBV9 and TRBJ1-2 gives the full variable domain: DSGVTQTPKHLITATGQRVTLRCSPRSGDLSVYWYQQSLDQGLQFLIQYYNGEERAKGNILERFSAQQFPDLHSELNLSSLELGDSALYFCASSVVEGYGYTFGSGTRLTVV.

This clone is a singleton in its sample. V is TRBV6-5 and J is TRBJ1-1, with D unclear. Trimming pared 4 bases from V and 7 bases from J, leaving 10 bases between. The germline gives CDR1 MNHEY, CDR2 SVGAGI. The CDR3 runs 12 residues. CDR3 sequence reads: CASSSERGEAFF. The CDR3 DNA is TGTGCCAGCAGTTCGGAACGGGGTGAAGCTTTCTTT.

Of note for this clone: The junction differs from germline at one of its ends, possibly a read error. The V and J genes are TRBV7-7 and TRBJ2-1; the match to TRBD1 covers 8 bases. This CDR3 region has 13 residues. Germline CDR1 reads SSHAT; CDR2 reads FNYEAQ (reference sequence). Here the CDR3 reads CASSLGTGNEQFF. The CDR3 DNA reads as TGTGCTAGCAGCTTAGGGACAGGCAATGAGCAGTTCTTC.

The chain couples TRBV6-5 to TRBJ1-1; D remains ambiguous. This CDR3 spans 13 amino acids. Deletions cut 2 bases from V and 2 bases from J, with 6 bases between. Germline loops: CDR1 MNHEY, CDR2 SVGAGI. The CDR3 spells CASSYQTNTEAFF. The CDR3 DNA follows: TGTGCCAGCAGTTACCAGACTAACACTGAAGCTTTCTTT.

The V gene is TRBV30, the J gene TRBJ1-2; 9 nucleotides agree with TRBD1. Unmatched junction bases numbered 16, after V lost 1 base and J lost 13 bases. CDR3 length: 15 residues. Germline V gene sequence: CDR1 GTSNPN, CDR2 SVGIG (reference sequence). CDR3 coding DNA: TGTGCCTGGAGTGACCGGACAGGGGCGATGAAGGGGCTCACCTTC. It is translated as CAWSDRTGAMKGLTF.

This clone was seen more than once but under ten times. This chain uses TRBV25-1 with TRBJ1-1, with D possibly being TRBD1 (5 bases). Trimming left V 1 base short and J 6 bases short, with 15 bases between. CDR1 MGHDK and CDR2 SYGVNS come from the germline V gene. This CDR3 is built from 15 residues. The CDR3 coding sequence is TGTGCCAGCAGTGAATCAAGGCGGAGGGACGCTGAAGCTTTCTTT. The encoded protein is CASSESRRRDAEAFF. Based on the CDR3 plus reference TRBV25-1 and TRBJ1-1, the full variable domain is EADIYQTPRYLVIGTGKKITLECSQTMGHDKMYWYQQDPGMELHLIHYSYGVNSTEKGDLSSESTVSRIRTEHFPLTLESARPSHTSQYLCASSESRRRDAEAFFGQGTRLTVV.

The CDR3 sequence is CASSFGLSPQETQYF. CDR3 bases: TGTGCCAGCAGTTTCGGACTCTCCCCTCAAGAGACCCAGTACTTC. The chain uses TRBV9 and TRBJ2-5; TRBD2 might be the D (5 bases). The V end lost 5 bases, the J end lost 2 bases, and 16 bases lay between the germline ends. Germline V CDR1 and CDR2: SGDLS, YYNGEE. The length of the CDR3 is 15 residues.

Only a few counts were recorded for this clone. J is TRBJ2-5 and V is TRBV30; maybe TRBD2 (6 bases). Germline CDR1 reads GTSNPN; CDR2 reads SVGIG (reference sequence). Trimming stripped 0 bases from V and 5 bases from J, with 16 bases between. CDR3 length equals 15 residues. The CDR3 sequence: CAWSVPSGGRETQYF. The CDR3 region has the DNA TGTGCCTGGAGTGTACCTTCCGGGGGACGTGAGACCCAGTACTTC. Supplemented by reference TRBV30 and TRBJ2-5, the full variable domain reads SQTIHQWPATLVQPVGSPLSLECTVEGTSNPNLYWYRQAAGRGLQLLFYSVGIGQISSEVPQNLSASRPQDRQFILSSKKLLLSDSGFYLCAWSVPSGGRETQYFGPGTRLLVL.

CDR3 region: CASSLGRGGEAFF. In DNA form, the CDR3 reads TGTGCCAGCAGCCTCGGGAGGGGTGGTGAAGCTTTCTTT. The chain recombines TRBV11-3 with TRBJ1-1, with D possibly being TRBD1 (5 bases). Germline V gene lookup returns CDR1 SGHNT and CDR2 YENEEA. This CDR3 has 13 residues. V lost 5 bases, J lost 7 bases, and 14 bases lay in between.

The V call is TRBV7-6, the J call TRBJ1-3; D gene uncertain. With 3 bases removed from V and 0 bases from J, the gap between germline ends came to 6 bases. From germline, CDR1 is SGHVS and CDR2 FNYEAQ. The CDR3 is 14 residues long. The CDR3 nucleotides read TGTGCCAGCAGCTTCGGGGACTCTGGAAACACCATATATTTT. Translated: CASSFGDSGNTIYF.

V and J are TRBV6-1 and TRBJ2-7, with 9 nucleotides matching TRBD2. J gave up 3 bases and V 3 bases, and 9 bases lay outside the gene matches. The CDR3 extends over 16 amino acids. CDR1 MNHNS and CDR2 SASEGT come from the germline V gene. The CDR3 DNA reads TGTGCCAGCAGTGAGTCGTGGGCGGGGGGGGTCTACGAGCAGTACTTC. This codes for CASSESWAGGVYEQYF.

V usage is TRBV4-1 and J usage is TRBJ1-1; tentative D call: TRBD1 (6 bases). V lost 0 bases and J 1 base, leaving 15 bases between the germline ends. Germline CDR1 reads MGHRA; CDR2 reads YSYEKL. This CDR3 comprises 17 residues. Written as DNA, the CDR3 is TGCGCCAGCAGCCAAGATCTTTCAGGGGTTGGGAACACTGAAGCTTTCTTT. Amino acids: CASSQDLSGVGNTEAFF.

In its sample, this clone was seen a few times. This chain links TRBV7-9 with TRBJ1-6; D gene ambiguous. The CDR3 has 17 residues. Trimming cost V 1 base and J 0 bases, with 10 bases left between them. Looked up from germline, CDR1 is SEHNR and CDR2 is FQNEAQ (reference sequence). This CDR3 reads CASSLGSGLSYNSPLHF. The CDR3 DNA is TGTGCCAGCAGCTTAGGTTCAGGCCTCTCCTATAATTCACCCCTCCACTTT. The entire variable domain, with the rest obtained from reference TRBV7-9 and TRBJ1-6, is as follows: DTGVSQNPRHKITKRGQNVTFRCDPISEHNRLYWYRQTLGQGPEFLTYFQNEAQLEKSRLLSDRFSAERPKGSFSTLEIQRTEQGDSAMYLCASSLGSGLSYNSPLHFGNGTRLTVT.

The chain recombines TRBV2 with TRBJ1-5; TRBD1 matches at 8 bases. CDR3 length equals 14 residues. The germline CDR1 and CDR2 sequences are SNHLY and FYNNEI. The junction had 6 bases not matched to a gene; V was cut back by 5 bases and J by 6 bases. The CDR3 bases are TGTGCCAGCAGTCAACAGGGGGGTGGTCAGCCCCAGCATTTT. Protein: CASSQQGGGQPQHF. Together with reference TRBV2 and TRBJ1-5, the CDR3 gives the full variable domain: EPEVTQTPSHQVTQMGQEVILRCVPISNHLYFYWYRQILGQKVEFLVSFYNNEISEKSEIFDDQFSVERPDGSNFTLKIRSTKLEDSAMYFCASSQQGGGQPQHFGDGTRLSIL.

This clone has only a few counts. V is TRBV6-5 and J is TRBJ2-5; 9 bases match TRBD2. The CDR3 loop spans 15 amino acids. The V gene's germline CDR1 is MNHEY and CDR2 SVGAGI. V shed 8 bases and J 5 bases; nucleotides not matched to a gene: 12. CDR3 coding DNA: TGTGCCAGCGGAAGTGGTGTGCTAGCGGGGGAGACCCAGTACTTC. Amino acids: CASGSGVLAGETQYF.

The table lists this clone with a few counts. This chain uses TRBV7-2 with TRBJ2-1, with 9 bases matching TRBD1. The CDR3 has 16 amino acids. Trimming removed 6 bases from V and 1 base from J; junction bases left unmatched: 7. Germline V gene sequence: CDR1 SGHTA, CDR2 FQGNSA. This CDR3 reads CASRPGTGSSYNEQFF. The DNA of the CDR3 is TGTGCCAGCAGGCCGGGGACAGGGTCATCCTACAATGAGCAGTTCTTC.

The chain recombines TRBV5-1 with TRBJ2-2; 9 positions match TRBD2. CDR1 is SGHRS, CDR2 YFSETQ, per germline. This CDR3 is 15 amino acids long. V was pared by 8 bases and J by 5 bases, with 10 bases of the junction left unmatched. The CDR3 coding sequence is TGCGCCAGTACCGCGGGAGGGGCAAGAACCGGGGAGCTGTTTTTT. Translating it yields CASTAGGARTGELFF.

The table lists this clone with a few counts. This chain links TRBV9 with TRBJ1-1, with 7 bases lining up with TRBD1. CDR3 size: 14 residues. With V trimmed by 3 bases and J by 0 bases, 2 bases remained unmatched. CDR1 and CDR2 (germline): SGDLS, YYNGEE. CDR3: CASSATGLNTEAFF. The CDR3 nucleotides are TGTGCCAGCAGCGCGACAGGGTTGAACACTGAAGCTTTCTTT.

The chain uses TRBV18 and TRBJ2-7, with 10 bases that match TRBD1. V lost 6 bases to trimming and J lost 0 bases; unmatched junction nucleotides: 8. The length of the CDR3 is 16 residues. Germline V CDR1 and CDR2: KGHSH, LQKENI. CDR3 coding DNA: TGTGCCAGCTCCCCTCTGACAGGGGGCCTCTCCTACGAGCAGTACTTC. Translating gives CASSPLTGGLSYEQYF.

The genes are TRBV5-1 and TRBJ2-1; 7 nucleotides align to TRBD1. Germline-derived CDR1 and CDR2 are SGHRS and YFSETQ. The CDR3 runs to 14 residues. Germline trimming cut 2 bases from V and 7 bases from J; bases unmatched to any gene: 6. The CDR3 loop is CASSLDRVGNEQFF. Here the CDR3 DNA reads TGCGCCAGCAGCTTAGACAGGGTCGGTAATGAGCAGTTCTTC.

The chain recombines TRBV28 with TRBJ2-4, with 8 bases identical to TRBD2. Trimming at V came to 2 bases and at J to 6 bases, leaving 9 bases not matched to a gene. Germline V lookup: CDR1 MDHEN, CDR2 SYDVKM. The CDR3 sequence is 16 residues long. The CDR3: CASSLTTGRGGNIQYF. In DNA, the CDR3 is TGTGCCAGCAGTTTAACGACAGGCCGGGGGGGAAACATTCAGTACTTC.

V gene TRBV2 combines with J gene TRBJ1-2; D call uncertain. The germline CDR1 and CDR2 sequences are SNHLY and FYNNEI. This CDR3 is built from 13 residues. Trimming removed 2 bases at V and 6 bases at J, with 10 bases between. The CDR3 nucleotides read TGTGCCAGCAGTGAAAGACACGACGATGGCTACACCTTC. It is translated as CASSERHDDGYTF.